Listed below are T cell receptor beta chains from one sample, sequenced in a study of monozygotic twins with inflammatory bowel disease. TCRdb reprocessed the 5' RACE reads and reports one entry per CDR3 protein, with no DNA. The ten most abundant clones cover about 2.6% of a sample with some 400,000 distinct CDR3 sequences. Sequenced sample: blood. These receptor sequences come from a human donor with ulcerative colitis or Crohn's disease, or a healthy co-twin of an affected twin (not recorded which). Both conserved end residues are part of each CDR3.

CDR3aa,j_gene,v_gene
CSVSPSASGETQYF,TRBJ2-5,TRBV29-1
CSARGQGGSPLHF,TRBJ1-6,TRBV20-1
CASSPPPGQGFYNEQFF,TRBJ2-1,TRBV18
CASQGPRERIVTGELFF,TRBJ2-2,TRBV6-1
CAISESGVSGGKVQYF,TRBJ2-7,TRBV10-3
CAWSGQYNSPLHF,TRBJ1-6,TRBV30
CASSPSLAGGPGQYF,TRBJ2-7,TRBV5-1
CSATIGAPTDTQYF,TRBJ2-3,TRBV20-1
CASSQGGQDSNYGYTF,TRBJ1-2,TRBV4-1
CASSQDLKLAGGQDEQFF,TRBJ2-1,TRBV4-1
CASSLWGTDTQYF,TRBJ2-3,TRBV27
CASSSSPTGYNEQFF,TRBJ2-1,TRBV11-1
CASSPPGRGPTNEKLFF,TRBJ1-4,TRBV18
CASSLLQESPYEQYF,TRBJ2-7,TRBV7-9
CATSRDLGSVPNYGYTF,TRBJ1-2,TRBV15
CASSLLALDSYNEQFF,TRBJ2-1,TRBV7-2
CASSPLGPYEQYF,TRBJ2-7,TRBV12-3/TRBV12-4
CASSPDRNNQPQHF,TRBJ1-5,TRBV18
CSARGGTTEDYGYTF,TRBJ1-2,TRBV20-1
CASRGIGLAVNEQFF,TRBJ2-1,TRBV28
CASSLGDTPFGDTQYF,TRBJ2-3,TRBV5-1
CSARRQGGTNEKLFF,TRBJ1-4,TRBV20-1
CASSLGTAGSADTQYF,TRBJ2-3,TRBV7-2
CASSLRQPYGYTF,TRBJ1-2,TRBV12-3/TRBV12-4